The rows below give T cell receptor beta chains drawn from one sample of a study of shared clonotypes between healthy human individuals. TCRdb's table, derived via immunoSEQ multiplex PCR, lists solely in-frame clones and lacks some. The table records about 230,000 clones, 60% to 70% of them present only once. Sequencing used memory CD4+ T cells sorted from blood. Receptor source: a man between 25 and 39 years old in good health. Each CDR3 is given with its conserved first and last residue. Each record gives: clone size, J gene, D gene, CDR3 length, V gene, CDR3 protein, CDR3 DNA. D genes are given only for firm matches. Clone size is shown for a subset of rows, as once, few, many or a class of expanded clone.

. | TRBJ2-1 | TRBD2 | 16 | TRBV7-7 | CASSLTGGVGGSEQFF | TGTGCTAGCAGCTTAACTGGTGGGGTTGGCGGGAGTGAGCAGTTCTTC
. | TRBJ2-5 | . | 13 | TRBV13 | CASSLPQQETQYF | TGTGCCAGCAGCTTGCCGCAGCAAGAGACCCAGTACTTC
. | TRBJ2-7 | TRBD1 | 13 | TRBV12-5 | CASGLRDSYEQYF | TGTGCTAGTGGTTTGCGGGACAGCTACGAGCAGTACTTC
. | TRBJ1-4 | . | 15 | TRBV28 | CASSFSGVGYEKLFF | TGTGCCAGCAGTTTCTCGGGGGTTGGGTATGAAAAACTGTTTTTT
. | TRBJ2-7 | TRBD1 | 15 | TRBV19 | CASTLGTGLPYEQYF | TGTGCCAGTACTCTCGGGACAGGGCTCCCCTACGAGCAGTACTTC
few | TRBJ1-5 | . | 13 | TRBV14 | CASSTGLAQPQHF | TGTGCCAGTTCTACAGGGCTCGCCCAGCCCCAGCATTTT
. | TRBJ2-7 | . | 14 | TRBV6-1 | CASSELGVPSEQYF | TGTGCCAGCAGTGAATTGGGGGTTCCCAGCGAGCAGTACTTC
. | TRBJ2-7 | . | 13 | TRBV19 | CASSLGRGYEQYF | TGTGCCAGTTCTCTTGGTCGGGGCTACGAGCAGTACTTC
. | TRBJ1-2 | TRBD1 | 15 | TRBV18 | CASSLGQDRYYGYTF | TGTGCCAGCTCACTGGGACAGGATAGATACTATGGCTACACCTTC
few | TRBJ1-5 | . | 17 | TRBV25-1 | CASSSSAGGHSNQPQHF | TGTGCCAGCAGTTCGTCAGCCGGGGGCCATAGCAATCAGCCCCAGCATTTT
. | TRBJ1-1 | . | 15 | TRBV6-5 | CASSYGTTHLTEAFF | TGTGCCAGCAGTTACGGGACAACTCATCTCACTGAAGCTTTCTTT
. | TRBJ2-3 | TRBD1 | 14 | TRBV6-5 | CAVGDRVETDTQYF | TGTGCCGTGGGGGACAGGGTCGAGACAGATACGCAGTATTTT
. | TRBJ2-7 | . | 14 | TRBV6-1 | CASSDPGRQYEQYF | TGTGCCAGCAGTGACCCGGGGCGCCAGTACGAGCAGTACTTC
. | TRBJ2-5 | TRBD2 | 15 | TRBV5-1 | CASTAGGPLEETQYF | TGCGCCAGCACGGCGGGAGGGCCCCTAGAGGAGACCCAGTACTTC
. | TRBJ2-3 | . | 14 | TRBV5-6 | CASSPTLPTDTQYF | TGTGCCAGCAGCCCGACCCTACCGACAGATACGCAGTATTTT
. | TRBJ2-7 | TRBD2 | 15 | TRBV2 | CASMGGTSGTRGQYF | TGTGCCAGCATGGGGGGGACTAGCGGGACCCGTGGGCAGTACTTC
many | TRBJ2-3 | . | 13 | TRBV30 | CAWSLQNTDTQYF | TGTGCCTGGAGTTTACAAAACACAGATACGCAGTATTTT
. | TRBJ2-3 | . | 19 | TRBV7-9 | CASSLTVLRRITSTDTQYF | TGTGCCAGCAGCTTAACGGTGCTTCGACGGATTACCAGCACAGATACGCAGTATTTT
. | TRBJ2-2 | TRBD2 | 17 | TRBV10-3 | CAISESRASGATGELFF | TGTGCCATCAGTGAGTCGAGGGCTAGCGGAGCCACCGGGGAGCTGTTTTTT
. | TRBJ2-1 | . | 14 | TRBV19 | CATTTRGTYNEQFF | TGTGCCACCACCACTCGGGGGACCTACAATGAGCAGTTCTTC
few | TRBJ2-7 | . | 10 | TRBV20-1 | CSAYSYEQYF | TGCAGTGCCTACTCCTACGAGCAGTACTTC
many | TRBJ2-1 | TRBD1 | 18 | TRBV29-1 | CSIPSRRKQGISYNEQFF | TGCAGCATCCCCTCCCGAAGAAAACAGGGGATCAGCTACAATGAGCAGTTCTTC
. | TRBJ1-2 | . | 14 | TRBV7-2 | CASSLSRQNYGYTF | TGTGCCAGCAGCTTATCGAGACAGAACTATGGCTACACCTTC
few | TRBJ1-2 | TRBD1 | 13 | TRBV27 | CASRRTGYYGYTF | TGTGCCAGCAGACGGACAGGCTACTATGGCTACACCTTC
many | TRBJ2-5 | TRBD2 | 15 | TRBV28 | CASSLSGGSQETQYF | TGTGCCAGCAGTTTATCGGGAGGATCGCAAGAGACCCAGTACTTC
. | TRBJ1-4 | . | 16 | TRBV11-2 | CASSLESTRFNEKLFF | TGTGCCAGCAGCTTAGAATCGACCAGGTTTAATGAAAAACTGTTTTTT